This T cell receptor (beta chain) appears in the sequencing data of a study of shared clonotypes between healthy human individuals. This clone was detected only once. What it recognizes is unknown. Whole-study results and caveats: A generally larger estimated richness was seen in naive subsets than in memory subsets.

Trimming took off 4 bases at V and 7 bases at J, with 11 bases between the two ends. The CDR3 consists of 12 residues. Germline CDR1 LNHDA, CDR2 SQIVND (reference sequence). Authors' processing steps: Without quality scores, immunoSEQ junctional reads could not be filtered like full-length reads. Repertoires were generated with immunoSEQ multiplex PCR, while TCRdb's copy carries only in-frame clones and drops some. That table furnishes V, J and clone size, whereas the DNA furnished D and trimming. This table holds approximately 2,300,000 clones, 85% to 95% found once. CD4+ cells were split into CD45RA+ naive and CD45RA-negative memory subsets.

This chain links TRBV19 with TRBJ2-7; D ambiguous. This TCR derives from a man between 18 and 29 years old in good health. Some clones in this sample may be carry-over from other donors' samples. The sequencing input was naive CD4+ T cells from PBMCs. Subset indicated: CD45RA+ positively selected. The CDR3 DNA reads TGTGCCAGTAGTAGCCGGCTCGGGGAGCAGTACTTC. Translating it yields CASSSRLGEQYF.